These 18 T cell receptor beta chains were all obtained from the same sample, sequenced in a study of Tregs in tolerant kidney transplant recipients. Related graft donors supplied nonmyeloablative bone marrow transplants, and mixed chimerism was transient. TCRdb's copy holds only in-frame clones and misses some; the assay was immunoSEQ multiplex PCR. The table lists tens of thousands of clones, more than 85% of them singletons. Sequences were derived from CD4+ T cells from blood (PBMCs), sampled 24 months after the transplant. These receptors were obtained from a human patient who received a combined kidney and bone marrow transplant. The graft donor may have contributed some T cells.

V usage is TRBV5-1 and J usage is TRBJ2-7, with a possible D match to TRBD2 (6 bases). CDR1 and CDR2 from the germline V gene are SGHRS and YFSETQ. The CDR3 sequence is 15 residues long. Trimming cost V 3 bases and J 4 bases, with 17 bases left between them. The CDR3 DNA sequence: TGCGCCAGCAGCTACCTTGGGGGGTTTCAGTACGAGCAGTACTTC. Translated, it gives CASSYLGGFQYEQYF.

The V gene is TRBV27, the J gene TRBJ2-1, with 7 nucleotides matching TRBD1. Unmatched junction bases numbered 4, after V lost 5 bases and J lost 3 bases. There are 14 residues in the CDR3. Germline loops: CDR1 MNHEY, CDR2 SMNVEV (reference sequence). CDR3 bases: TGTGCCAGCAGTCCGGGGACAGTCTACAATGAGCAGTTCTTC. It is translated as CASSPGTVYNEQFF.

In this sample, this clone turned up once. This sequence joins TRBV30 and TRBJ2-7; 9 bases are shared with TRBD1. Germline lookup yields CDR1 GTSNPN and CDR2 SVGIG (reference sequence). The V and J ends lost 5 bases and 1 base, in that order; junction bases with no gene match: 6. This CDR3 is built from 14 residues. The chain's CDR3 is CAWGTGPLSYEQYF. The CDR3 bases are TGTGCCTGGGGGACAGGGCCATTGTCCTACGAGCAGTACTTC.

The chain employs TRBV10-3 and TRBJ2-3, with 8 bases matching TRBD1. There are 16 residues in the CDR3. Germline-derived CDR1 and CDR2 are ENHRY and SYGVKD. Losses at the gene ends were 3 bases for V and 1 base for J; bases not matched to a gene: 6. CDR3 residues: CAISDPTDRGTDTQYF. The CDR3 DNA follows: TGTGCCATCAGTGACCCGACGGACAGGGGCACAGATACGCAGTATTTT.

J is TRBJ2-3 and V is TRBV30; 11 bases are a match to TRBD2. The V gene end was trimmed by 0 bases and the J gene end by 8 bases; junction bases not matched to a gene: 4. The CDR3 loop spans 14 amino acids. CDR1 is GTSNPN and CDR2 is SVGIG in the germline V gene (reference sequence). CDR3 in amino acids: CAWSVLAGETTQYF. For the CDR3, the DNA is TGTGCCTGGAGTGTACTAGCGGGAGAGACTACGCAGTATTTT.

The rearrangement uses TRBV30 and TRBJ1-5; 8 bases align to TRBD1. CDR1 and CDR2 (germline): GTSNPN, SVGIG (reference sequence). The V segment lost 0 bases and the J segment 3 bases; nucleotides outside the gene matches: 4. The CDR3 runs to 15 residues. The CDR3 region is CAWSVGTGHNQPQHF. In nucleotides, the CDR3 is TGTGCCTGGAGTGTAGGGACAGGTCACAATCAGCCCCAGCATTTT. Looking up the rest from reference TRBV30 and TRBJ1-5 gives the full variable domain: SQTIHQWPATLVQPVGSPLSLECTVEGTSNPNLYWYRQAAGRGLQLLFYSVGIGQISSEVPQNLSASRPQDRQFILSSKKLLLSDSGFYLCAWSVGTGHNQPQHFGDGTRLSIL.

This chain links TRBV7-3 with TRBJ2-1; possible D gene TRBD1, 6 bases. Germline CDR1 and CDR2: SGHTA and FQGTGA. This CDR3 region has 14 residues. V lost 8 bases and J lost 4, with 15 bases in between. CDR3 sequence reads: CASGAGDLYNEQFF. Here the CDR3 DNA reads TGTGCCAGCGGGGCAGGGGACCTTTACAATGAGCAGTTCTTC.

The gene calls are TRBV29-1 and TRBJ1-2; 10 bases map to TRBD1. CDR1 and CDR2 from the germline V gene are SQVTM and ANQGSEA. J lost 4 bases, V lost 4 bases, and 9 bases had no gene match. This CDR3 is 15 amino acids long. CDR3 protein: CSVVSGTGVPYGYTF. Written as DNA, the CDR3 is TGCAGCGTTGTTTCCGGGACAGGGGTGCCCTATGGCTACACCTTC. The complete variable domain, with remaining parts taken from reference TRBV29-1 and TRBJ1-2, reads SAVISQKPSRDICQRGTSLTIQCQVDSQVTMMFWYRQQPGQSLTLIATANQGSEATYESGFVIDKFPISRPNLTFSTLTVSNMSPEDSSIYLCSVVSGTGVPYGYTFGSGTRLTVV.

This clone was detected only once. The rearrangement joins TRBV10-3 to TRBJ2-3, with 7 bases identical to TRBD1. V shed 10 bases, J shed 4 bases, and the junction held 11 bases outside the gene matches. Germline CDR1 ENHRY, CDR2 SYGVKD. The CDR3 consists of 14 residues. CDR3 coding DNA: TGTGCCACCCGGACCCGACAGGGTTCAGATACGCAGTATTTT. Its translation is CATRTRQGSDTQYF.

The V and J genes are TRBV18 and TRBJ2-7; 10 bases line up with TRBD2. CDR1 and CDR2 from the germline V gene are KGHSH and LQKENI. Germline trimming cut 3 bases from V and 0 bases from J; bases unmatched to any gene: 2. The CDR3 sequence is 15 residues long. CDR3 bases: TGTGCCAGCTCACCTAGCGGGGGGCCCTCCTACGAGCAGTACTTC. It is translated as CASSPSGGPSYEQYF. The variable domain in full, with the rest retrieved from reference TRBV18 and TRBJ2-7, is NAGVMQNPRHLVRRRGQEARLRCSPMKGHSHVYWYRQLPEEGLKFMVYLQKENIIDESGMPKERFSAEFPKEGPSILRIQQVVRGDSAAYFCASSPSGGPSYEQYFGPGTRLTVT.

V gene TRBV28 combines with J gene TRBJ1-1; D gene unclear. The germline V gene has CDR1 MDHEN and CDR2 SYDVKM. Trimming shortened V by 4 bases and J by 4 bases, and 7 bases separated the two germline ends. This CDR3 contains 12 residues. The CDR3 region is CASSSWATEAFF. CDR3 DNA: TGTGCCAGCAGTTCCTGGGCCACTGAAGCTTTCTTT.

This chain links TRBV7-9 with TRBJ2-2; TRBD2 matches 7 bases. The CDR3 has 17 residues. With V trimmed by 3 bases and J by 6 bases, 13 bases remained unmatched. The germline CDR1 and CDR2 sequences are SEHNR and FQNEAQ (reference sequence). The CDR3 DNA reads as TGTGCCAGCAGCTTTAGCGGGTCCCGAGGTCTTCCCGGGGAGCTGTTTTTT. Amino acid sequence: CASSFSGSRGLPGELFF.

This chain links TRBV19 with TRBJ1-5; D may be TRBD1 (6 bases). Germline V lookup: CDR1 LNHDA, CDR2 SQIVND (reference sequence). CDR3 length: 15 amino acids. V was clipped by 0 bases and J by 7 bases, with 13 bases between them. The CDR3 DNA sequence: TGTGCCAGTAGTATAGATTGGACAGTCCCGCAGCCCCAGCATTTT. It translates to CASSIDWTVPQPQHF.

For the CDR3, the DNA is TGCGCCAGCAGCTTGGAACTAGCGGGTTCCTACAATGAGCAGTTCTTC. Protein product: CASSLELAGSYNEQFF. This chain links TRBV5-1 with TRBJ2-1; 9 bases fit TRBD2. Germline V gene lookup returns CDR1 SGHRS and CDR2 YFSETQ. CDR3 length equals 16 residues. Trimming at V came to 0 bases and at J to 1 base, leaving 2 bases not matched to a gene.

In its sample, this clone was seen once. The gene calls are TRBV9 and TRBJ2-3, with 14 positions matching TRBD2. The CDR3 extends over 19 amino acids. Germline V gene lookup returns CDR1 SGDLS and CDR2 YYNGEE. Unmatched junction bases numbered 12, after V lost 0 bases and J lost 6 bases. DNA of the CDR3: TGTGCCAGCAGCGTAGGTCCCGGGGGACTAGCGGGAGAAAGGGATACGCAGTATTTT. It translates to CASSVGPGGLAGERDTQYF.

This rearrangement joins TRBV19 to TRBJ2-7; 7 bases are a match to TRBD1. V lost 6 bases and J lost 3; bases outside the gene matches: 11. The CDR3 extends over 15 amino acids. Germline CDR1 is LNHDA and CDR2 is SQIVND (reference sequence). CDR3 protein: CASRPRTGGFYEQYF. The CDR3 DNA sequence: TGTGCCAGTAGACCTCGGACAGGCGGCTTCTACGAGCAGTACTTC.

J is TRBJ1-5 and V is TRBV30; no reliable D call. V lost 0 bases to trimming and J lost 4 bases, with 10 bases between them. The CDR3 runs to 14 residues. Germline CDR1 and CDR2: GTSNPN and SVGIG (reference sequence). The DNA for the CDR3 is TGTGCCTGGAGTGTACGATGGAGGAATCAGCCCCAGCATTTT. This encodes CAWSVRWRNQPQHF.

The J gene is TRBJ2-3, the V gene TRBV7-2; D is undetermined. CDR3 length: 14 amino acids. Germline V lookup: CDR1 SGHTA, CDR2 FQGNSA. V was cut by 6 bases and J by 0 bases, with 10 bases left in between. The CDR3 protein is CASRNQISTDTQYF. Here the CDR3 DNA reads TGTGCCAGCAGGAATCAGATTAGCACAGATACGCAGTATTTT.